Below are 10 T cell receptor beta chains sequenced from a single sample in a study of CD4 T cells in relation to SARS-CoV-2 and coronaviruses (dated by TCRdb to about 2021). CD4+ T cells from unexposed donors were collected before the COVID-19 pandemic (2011-2018). The EasySep CD4+ T cell isolation kit was used to isolate CD4+ T cells once the cultures had run for 10 to 11 days. For these receptors, no antigen is known. The library was obtained by the immunoSEQ multiplex PCR assay. This immuneACCESS table, as held by TCRdb, lists in-frame sequences with V and J called but not all clones. Of the missing ones, under half trace to an unresolved V gene in checked studies; the others have no known cause. The sample includes about 20,000 clones, with roughly 72% observed a single time. The ten largest clones capture approximately 16% of the sample. The material sequenced was CD4+ T cells from PBMCs, cultured in vitro. These receptors all come from a human donor in good health.

Only one count was recorded for this clone. This sequence joins TRBV4-3 and TRBJ1-4; 7 positions agree with TRBD1. V was pared by 2 bases and J by 8 bases, with 5 bases of the junction left unmatched. The CDR3 consists of 14 residues. The germline gives CDR1 LGHNA, CDR2 YSLEER. Written as DNA, the CDR3 is TGCGCCAGCAGCCAAAGGGACAGTGGAGAAAAACTGTTTTTT. Translation gives CASSQRDSGEKLFF.

The chain couples TRBV6-1 to TRBJ2-1; D possibly corresponds to TRBD1 (6 bases). Per the germline V gene, CDR1 is MNHNS and CDR2 is SASEGT. The V end lost 3 bases, the J end lost 2 bases, and 8 bases lay between the germline ends. The CDR3 is 14 residues long. For the CDR3, the DNA is TGTGCCAGCAGTGAGGCAGGGGCCTACAATGAGCAGTTCTTC. Translated, it gives CASSEAGAYNEQFF.

The rearrangement uses TRBV6-5 and TRBJ1-1; 7 bases align to TRBD1. With V trimmed by 2 bases and J by 5 bases, 5 bases remained unmatched. There are 14 residues in the CDR3. Per the germline V gene, CDR1 is MNHEY and CDR2 is SVGAGI. The CDR3 here is CASSYGDSRTEAFF. The CDR3 DNA reads TGTGCCAGCAGTTACGGGGACAGCAGGACTGAAGCTTTCTTT.

This sequence joins TRBV6-2 or TRBV6-3 and TRBJ2-3, with D unclear. Germline-derived CDR1 and CDR2 are MNHEY and SVGEGT. The length of the CDR3 is 12 residues. Trimming cost V 6 bases and J 0 bases, with 4 bases left between them. In nucleotides, the CDR3 is TGTGCCAGCAGCTCTAGCACAGATACGCAGTATTTT. Translation gives CASSSSTDTQYF.

This chain connects TRBV9 to TRBJ2-7, with 8 bases fitting TRBD2. CDR1 and CDR2 (germline): SGDLS, YYNGEE. With V trimmed by 3 bases and J by 9 bases, 8 bases remained unmatched. This CDR3 is built from 13 residues. The CDR3 protein is CASSDGTSGGQYF. CDR3 sequence (DNA): TGTGCCAGCAGCGACGGGACTAGTGGGGGGCAGTACTTC.

The V and J genes are TRBV15 and TRBJ2-1, with TRBD1 matching 9 bases. CDR3 length: 15 residues. V lost 4 bases, J lost 3 bases, and 4 bases stayed unmatched. Germline assignment: CDR1 LNHNV and CDR2 YYDKDF (reference sequence). The CDR3 region is CATSNRDRVYNEQFF. The CDR3 nucleotides are TGTGCCACCAGCAACCGGGACAGGGTCTACAATGAGCAGTTCTTC.

The rearrangement uses TRBV27 and TRBJ1-3; 10 bases fit TRBD1. The V and J ends lost 8 bases and 3 bases, in that order; junction bases with no gene match: 7. CDR1 is MNHEY, CDR2 SMNVEV, per germline (reference sequence). The CDR3 sequence is 15 residues long. The CDR3 DNA reads TGTGCCAGCGGCGAGGGACAGGGGTATGGAAACACCATATATTTT. It codes for CASGEGQGYGNTIYF.

V and J are TRBV5-4 and TRBJ2-5; TRBD2 aligns across 13 bases. The germline V gene has CDR1 SGHNT and CDR2 YYREEE (reference sequence). The CDR3 runs 17 residues. The ends lost 5 bases at V and 1 base at J; junction bases unmatched: 8. This CDR3 is CASRGGLAGATQETQYF. The CDR3 DNA sequence: TGTGCCAGCAGAGGAGGACTAGCGGGGGCGACCCAAGAGACCCAGTACTTC. The full variable domain, in which reference TRBV5-4 and TRBJ2-5 provide the parts outside the CDR3, is ETGVTQSPTHLIKTRGQQVTLRCSSQSGHNTVSWYQQALGQGPQFIFQYYREEENGRGNFPPRFSGLQFPNYSSELNVNALELDDSALYLCASRGGLAGATQETQYFGPGTRLLVL.

The chain joins TRBV27 to TRBJ2-7, with a possible D match to TRBD2 (5 bases). Looked up from germline, CDR1 is MNHEY and CDR2 is SMNVEV (reference sequence). Trimming removed 5 bases from V and 0 bases from J, with 17 bases in between. The CDR3 covers 16 residues. CDR3 sequence reads: CASSALDRGSSYEQYF. CDR3 sequence (DNA): TGTGCCAGCAGTGCCCTCGATCGGGGTTCCTCCTACGAGCAGTACTTC.

The chain has TRBV30 and TRBJ2-7; D gene unclear. This CDR3 contains 12 residues. Between the trimmed V and J ends, which lost 3 bases and 4 bases, there was a span of 10 bases. Germline loops: CDR1 GTSNPN, CDR2 SVGIG (reference sequence). The CDR3, as DNA: TGTGCCTGGAGCCAACTCAGTTACGAGCAGTACTTC. It encodes CAWSQLSYEQYF.